One sample yielded the 22 T cell receptor beta chains listed below, sequenced in a study of CD8 T cells in ankylosing spondylitis. TCRdb redid the calling of the 5' RACE reads with MiXCR, one entry per CDR3 protein. The data show under 300,000 distinct CDR3 sequences, around a tenth seen once. Sequenced: blood, either unsorted or a sorted T cell fraction (not recorded which). The receptors shown here come from a male donor with ankylosing spondylitis or in good health (not recorded which).

This clonotype came up a few times. The gene calls are TRBV7-2 and TRBJ1-4; D uncertain. Germline loops: CDR1 SGHTA, CDR2 FQGNSA. The CDR3 is 13 amino acids. Trimming cost V 5 bases and J 9 bases, with 13 bases left between them. The CDR3 loop reads CASSPHLPKKLFF. The CDR3 region has the DNA TGTGCCAGCAGCCCCCACCTCCCCAAAAAACTGTTTTTT.

This clonotype showed up many times. CDR3 protein: CASSITGTGVKSAFF. The CDR3 DNA follows: TGTGCCAGCAGTATAACCGGGACAGGAGTTAAGTCGGCTTTCTTT. The rearrangement links TRBV28 to TRBJ1-1; 8 nucleotides align to TRBD1. V was pared by 5 bases and J by 11 bases, with 16 bases of the junction left unmatched. CDR3 size: 15 residues. CDR1 and CDR2 (germline): MDHEN, SYDVKM.

This clonotype was counted at least ten times. The CDR3 sequence is CASRAKGTSTDTQYF. CDR3 sequence (DNA): TGTGCCAGCAGGGCAAAGGGGACTAGCACAGATACGCAGTATTTT. V gene TRBV7-3 combines with J gene TRBJ2-3, with D maybe TRBD2 (6 bases). Germline V lookup: CDR1 SGHTA, CDR2 FQGTGA. V was shortened by 6 bases and J by 0 bases, with 13 bases between the two germline ends. The CDR3 has 15 residues.

This clonotype was detected a few times. This rearrangement joins TRBV5-5 to TRBJ1-1; D gene unclear. V was cut by 4 bases and J by 6 bases, with 7 bases left in between. The CDR3 is made up of 11 amino acids. Germline V lookup: CDR1 SGHKS, CDR2 YYEKEE (reference sequence). The CDR3 sequence: CASSLAPEAFF. The CDR3 nucleotides are TGTGCCAGCAGCCTGGCACCTGAAGCTTTCTTT.

Many counts were recorded for this clonotype. This rearrangement joins TRBV27 to TRBJ2-2, with D possibly TRBD1 on 6 matching bases. Germline CDR1 and CDR2: MNHEY and SMNVEV (reference sequence). The CDR3 is 15 residues long. Trimming left V 7 bases short and J 3 bases short, with 15 bases between. The CDR3 sequence is CASNVRGPDTGELFF. CDR3 bases: TGTGCCAGCAACGTCAGGGGTCCGGACACCGGGGAGCTGTTTTTT.

This clonotype was seen ten or more times. The chain recombines TRBV5-6 with TRBJ2-3; no clear D gene. V was trimmed by 1 base and J by 2 bases, leaving 8 bases between them. CDR3 length: 14 amino acids. Germline V gene sequence: CDR1 SGHDT, CDR2 YYEEEE. CDR3 sequence: CASSLQDTTDTQYF. DNA for the CDR3: TGTGCCAGCAGCTTGCAGGATACCACAGATACGCAGTATTTT.

The count of this clonotype is one. The chain recombines TRBV12-5 with TRBJ2-7, with TRBD1 as a possible D gene (5 bases). Trimming took off 1 base at V and 3 bases at J, with 7 bases between the two ends. CDR1 LGHNT and CDR2 FRNRAP come from the germline V gene. The CDR3 totals 13 residues. CDR3 sequence: CASGLGQLYEQYF. In DNA, the CDR3 is TGTGCTAGTGGTTTGGGACAGCTCTACGAGCAGTACTTC.

The V and J genes are TRBV11-3 and TRBJ2-7; D is unresolved. Germline-derived CDR1 and CDR2 are SGHNT and YENEEA. Trimming removed 2 bases at V and 2 bases at J, with 7 bases between. The CDR3 covers 13 residues. The DNA of the CDR3 is TGTGCCAGCAGCTTACAATACACCTACGAGCAGTACTTC. Translation: CASSLQYTYEQYF.

This clonotype was counted at least ten times. The rearrangement links TRBV5-1 to TRBJ2-5; D is possibly TRBD1 (6 bases). The germline V gene has CDR1 SGHRS and CDR2 YFSETQ. V was shortened by 0 bases and J by 4 bases, with 10 bases between the two germline ends. The CDR3 is made up of 14 amino acids. The CDR3 region has the DNA TGCGCCAGCAGCTTGGCAGGGGTAGGAGAGACCCAGTACTTC. Its translation: CASSLAGVGETQYF.

This clonotype was counted at least ten times. This rearrangement joins TRBV28 to TRBJ1-5; D perhaps matches TRBD1 (5 bases). V dropped 6 bases and J dropped 4 bases, with 19 bases sitting between them. CDR3 length equals 16 residues. From germline, CDR1 is MDHEN and CDR2 SYDVKM. The CDR3 bases are TGTGCCAGCAGCGCCGACAGTCCGGGCGGGAATCAGCCCCAGCATTTT. Residues: CASSADSPGGNQPQHF.

This clonotype was seen repeatedly, ten times or more. The CDR3 protein is CSARVGGESGNTIYF. In DNA form, the CDR3 reads TGCAGTGCTAGAGTAGGGGGCGAATCTGGAAACACCATATATTTT. The chain joins TRBV20-1 to TRBJ1-3; 7 bases agree with TRBD1. V lost 1 base to trimming and J lost 1 base; unmatched junction nucleotides: 4. Germline CDR1 and CDR2: DFQATT and SNEGSKA (reference sequence). The CDR3 consists of 15 residues.

The V and J genes are TRBV12-5 and TRBJ2-1; 10 positions agree with TRBD2. The trim removed 0 bases at V and 10 bases at J, leaving 9 bases unmatched. CDR1 is LGHNT and CDR2 is FRNRAP in the germline V gene. The CDR3 covers 16 residues. Here the CDR3 reads CASGLVVAGGGGEQFF. For the CDR3, the DNA is TGTGCTAGTGGTTTGGTAGTAGCGGGAGGCGGTGGGGAGCAGTTCTTC.

The table lists this clonotype with many counts. The V gene is TRBV5-1, the J gene TRBJ2-7; 10 bases line up with TRBD1. Germline trimming cut 4 bases from V and 4 bases from J; bases unmatched to any gene: 5. The CDR3 consists of 14 residues. The germline V gene has CDR1 SGHRS and CDR2 YFSETQ. CDR3 protein: CASSTGTGAYEQYF. The CDR3 nucleotides are TGCGCCAGCAGCACCGGGACAGGGGCTTACGAGCAGTACTTC.

The J gene is TRBJ2-7, the V gene TRBV28; D is undetermined. CDR3 length: 11 residues. The germline gives CDR1 MDHEN, CDR2 SYDVKM. Between the trimmed V and J ends, which lost 5 bases and 2 bases, there was a span of 4 bases. Here the CDR3 reads CASSETYEQYF. CDR3 DNA sequence: TGTGCCAGCAGTGAAACCTACGAGCAGTACTTC.

Many counts were recorded for this clonotype. The genes are TRBV5-1 and TRBJ2-7, with 7 positions matching TRBD2. CDR3 length: 16 residues. With V trimmed by 0 bases and J by 1 base, 7 bases remained unmatched. Per the germline V gene, CDR1 is SGHRS and CDR2 is YFSETQ. CDR3 protein: CASSLGRGGGSYEQYF. The CDR3 nucleotides are TGCGCCAGCAGCTTGGGTCGCGGGGGAGGGTCCTACGAGCAGTACTTC.

In this sample, this clonotype turned up many times. V is TRBV10-3 and J is TRBJ2-7; 11 nucleotides match TRBD2. The CDR3 spans 14 residues. The J segment lost 5 bases and the V segment lost 6 bases, leaving 6 bases of the junction unmatched. From germline, CDR1 is ENHRY and CDR2 SYGVKD. The chain's CDR3 is CAISPGLAANEQYF. CDR3 sequence (DNA): TGTGCCATCAGCCCGGGACTAGCGGCAAACGAGCAGTACTTC.

This clonotype has just a few counts. This sequence joins TRBV6-6 and TRBJ2-7; 7 bases fit TRBD2. The CDR3 loop spans 14 amino acids. V was pared by 5 bases and J by 2 bases, with 6 bases of the junction left unmatched. CDR1 and CDR2 from the germline V gene are MNHNY and SVGAGI (reference sequence). The CDR3 is CASSPGLGPYEQYF. CDR3 DNA: TGTGCCAGCAGTCCCGGACTAGGTCCCTACGAGCAGTACTTC.

There are a few counts of this clonotype. The chain joins TRBV3-1 to TRBJ1-6, with D maybe TRBD1 (6 bases). CDR1 and CDR2 from the germline V gene are LGHDT and YNNKEL (reference sequence). The CDR3 length is 16 residues. Trimming cost V 0 bases and J 9 bases, with 15 bases left between them. The CDR3 protein is CASSQELQGFGSPLHF. In nucleotides, the CDR3 is TGTGCCAGCAGCCAAGAATTGCAGGGGTTCGGTTCACCCCTCCACTTT. Supplemented by reference TRBV3-1 and TRBJ1-6, the full variable domain reads DTAVSQTPKYLVTQMGNDKSIKCEQNLGHDTMYWYKQDSKKFLKIMFSYNNKELIINETVPNRFSPKSPDKAHLNLHINSLELGDSAVYFCASSQELQGFGSPLHFGNGTRLTVT.

This clonotype was observed many times. The chain links TRBV20-1 to TRBJ2-7; a weak D match, TRBD2 (6 bases). The CDR3 is made up of 15 amino acids. Trimming shortened V by 0 bases and J by 3 bases, and 15 bases separated the two germline ends. The germline V gene has CDR1 DFQATT and CDR2 SNEGSKA (reference sequence). The CDR3 DNA sequence: TGCAGTGCTAGAGATATCGCTAGCGAAATCTACGAGCAGTACTTC. It yields the protein CSARDIASEIYEQYF.

This clonotype has ten or more counts. The chain couples TRBV29-1 to TRBJ2-1; TRBD2 matches 10 bases. V lost 3 bases and J lost 9; bases outside the gene matches: 5. This CDR3 has 13 amino acids. The V gene's germline CDR1 is SQVTM and CDR2 ANQGSEA. DNA of the CDR3: TGCAGCGTTGACCCAAGCGGGAGGGCTGAGCAGTTCTTC. Protein: CSVDPSGRAEQFF.

Many counts were recorded for this clonotype. CDR3 in amino acids: CATSRAVPETQYF. The CDR3 DNA follows: TGTGCCACCAGCAGAGCTGTTCCGGAGACCCAGTACTTC. The chain has TRBV15 and TRBJ2-5; no firm D call. Trimming left V 1 base short and J 5 bases short, with 8 bases between. Germline CDR1 LNHNV, CDR2 YYDKDF (reference sequence). The CDR3 contains 13 residues.

This clonotype was seen just once. The chain couples TRBV2 to TRBJ2-3; 9 nucleotides agree with TRBD2. The CDR3 sequence is 16 residues long. With 5 bases clipped from V and 6 bases from J, the junction kept 12 bases outside the gene matches. Per the germline V gene, CDR1 is SNHLY and CDR2 is FYNNEI. The CDR3 nucleotides read TGTGCCAGCAGTACCGATAGCGGGAGTGGGTATGATACGCAGTATTTT. Its protein product is CASSTDSGSGYDTQYF.